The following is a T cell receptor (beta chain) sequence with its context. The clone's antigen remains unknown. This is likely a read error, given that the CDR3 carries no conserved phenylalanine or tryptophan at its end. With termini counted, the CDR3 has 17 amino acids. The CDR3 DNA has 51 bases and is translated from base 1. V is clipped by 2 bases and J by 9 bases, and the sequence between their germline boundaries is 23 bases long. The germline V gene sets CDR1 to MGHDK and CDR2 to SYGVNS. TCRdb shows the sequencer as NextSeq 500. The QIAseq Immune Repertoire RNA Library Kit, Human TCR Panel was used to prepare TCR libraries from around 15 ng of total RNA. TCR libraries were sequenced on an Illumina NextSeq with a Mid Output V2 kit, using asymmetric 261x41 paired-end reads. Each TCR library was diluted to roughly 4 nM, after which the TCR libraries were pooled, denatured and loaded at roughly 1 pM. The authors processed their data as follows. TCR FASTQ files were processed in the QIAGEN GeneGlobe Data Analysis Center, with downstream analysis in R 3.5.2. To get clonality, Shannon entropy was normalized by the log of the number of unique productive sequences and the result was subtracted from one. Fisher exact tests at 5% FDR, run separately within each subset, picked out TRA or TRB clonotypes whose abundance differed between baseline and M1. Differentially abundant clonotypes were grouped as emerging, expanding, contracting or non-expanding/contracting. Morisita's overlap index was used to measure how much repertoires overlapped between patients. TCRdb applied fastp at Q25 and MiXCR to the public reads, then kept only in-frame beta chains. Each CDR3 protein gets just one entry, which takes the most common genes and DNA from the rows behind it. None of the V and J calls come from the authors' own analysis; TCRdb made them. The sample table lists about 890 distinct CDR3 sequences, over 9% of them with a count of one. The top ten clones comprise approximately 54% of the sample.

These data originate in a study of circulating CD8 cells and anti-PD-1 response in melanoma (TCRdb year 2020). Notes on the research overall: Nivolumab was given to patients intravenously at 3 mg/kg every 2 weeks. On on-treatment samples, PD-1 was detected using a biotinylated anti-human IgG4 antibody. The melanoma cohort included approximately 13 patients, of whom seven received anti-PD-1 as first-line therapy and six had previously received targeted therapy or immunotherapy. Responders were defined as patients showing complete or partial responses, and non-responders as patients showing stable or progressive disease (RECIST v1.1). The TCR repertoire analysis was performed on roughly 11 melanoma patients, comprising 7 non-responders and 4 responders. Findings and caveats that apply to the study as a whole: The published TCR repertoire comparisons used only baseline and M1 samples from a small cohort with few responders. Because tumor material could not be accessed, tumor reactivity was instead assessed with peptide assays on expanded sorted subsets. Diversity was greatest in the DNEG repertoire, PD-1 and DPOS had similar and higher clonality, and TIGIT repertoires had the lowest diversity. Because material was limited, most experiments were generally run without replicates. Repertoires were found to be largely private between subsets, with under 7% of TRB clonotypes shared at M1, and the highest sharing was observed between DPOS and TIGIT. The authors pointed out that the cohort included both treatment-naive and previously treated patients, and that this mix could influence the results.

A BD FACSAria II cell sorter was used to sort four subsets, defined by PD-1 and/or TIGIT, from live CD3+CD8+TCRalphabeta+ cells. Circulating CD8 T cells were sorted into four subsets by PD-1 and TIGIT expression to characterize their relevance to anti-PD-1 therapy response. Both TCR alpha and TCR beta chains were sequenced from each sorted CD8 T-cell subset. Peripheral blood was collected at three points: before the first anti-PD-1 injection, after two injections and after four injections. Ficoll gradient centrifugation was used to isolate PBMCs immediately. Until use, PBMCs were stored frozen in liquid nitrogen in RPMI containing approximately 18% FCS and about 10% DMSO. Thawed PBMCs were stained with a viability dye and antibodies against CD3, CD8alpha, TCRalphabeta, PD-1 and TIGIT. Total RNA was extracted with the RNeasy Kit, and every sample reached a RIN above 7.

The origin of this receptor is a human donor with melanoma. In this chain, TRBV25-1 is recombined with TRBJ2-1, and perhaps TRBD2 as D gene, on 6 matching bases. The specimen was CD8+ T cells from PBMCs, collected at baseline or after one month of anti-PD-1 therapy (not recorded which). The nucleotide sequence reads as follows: TGTGCCAGCAGTGAAGCGGCAGAATATAGGGAGGTGGGTGAGCAGTTCTCC. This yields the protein CASSEAAEYREVGEQFS.